These 23 T cell receptor beta chains came from one sample sequenced in a study of T cells in Graves' hyperthyroidism and ophthalmopathy. Amplified regions were TCR beta CDR3 sequences from RNA transcripts. The HTBI set primed first-round TCR CDR3 RT-PCR. TCRdb fed the multiplex PCR reads into MiXCR, producing one record per CDR3 protein. Found here are 490,000 or so distinct CDR3 sequences, approximately 23% of them singletons; the top ten hold around 54%. The sample taken for sequencing was blood. Source of these receptors: a woman in her 70s with Graves' ophthalmopathy.

This clonotype was seen a few times. This sequence joins TRBV29-1 and TRBJ1-1; D is unclear. V shed 3 bases and J shed 10 bases, with 6 bases lying between them. The CDR3 contains 9 residues. The germline CDR1 and CDR2 sequences are SQVTM and ANQGSEA. The CDR3, as DNA: TGCAGCGTTGACGAGGGAGCTTTCTTT. The encoded protein is CSVDEGAFF.

CDR3 residues: CASSSRTDGYEQYF. CDR3 nucleotide sequence: TGCGCCAGCAGCTCGAGGACGGACGGTTACGAGCAGTACTTC. The gene calls are TRBV5-1 and TRBJ2-7; the D is unclear. V gave up 3 bases and J gave up 4 bases, with 14 bases separating them. This CDR3 is built from 14 residues. The germline V gene encodes CDR1 SGHRS and CDR2 YFSETQ.

This clonotype was recorded at least ten times. V usage is TRBV11-2 and J usage is TRBJ2-3; D ambiguous. Germline V gene lookup returns CDR1 SGHAT and CDR2 FQNNGV. The CDR3 totals 11 residues. Trimming stripped 4 bases from V and 6 bases from J, with 5 bases between. The CDR3 coding sequence is TGTGCCAGCAGCTCGGTGGATACGCAGTATTTT. This translates into CASSSVDTQYF.

This chain joins TRBV19 and TRBJ2-3; 7 positions agree with TRBD2. V shed 5 bases, J shed 3 bases, and the junction held 11 bases outside the gene matches. The CDR3 is 16 amino acids. Looked up from germline, CDR1 is LNHDA and CDR2 is SQIVND (reference sequence). CDR3 amino acids: CASSGTGGSLTDTQYF. CDR3 bases: TGTGCCAGTAGTGGCACGGGCGGGAGTTTAACAGATACGCAGTATTTT.

The chain links TRBV20-1 to TRBJ2-2; D is ambiguous. The germline V gene has CDR1 DFQATT and CDR2 SNEGSKA (reference sequence). Trimming left V 4 bases short and J 6 bases short, with 6 bases between. The CDR3 length is 11 residues. The DNA for the CDR3 is TGCAGTGCTACCCTTTCCGGGGAGCTGTTTTTT. The encoded protein is CSATLSGELFF.

The chain combines TRBV20-1 with TRBJ2-2; TRBD1 matches at 9 bases. Germline assignment: CDR1 DFQATT and CDR2 SNEGSKA (reference sequence). This CDR3 comprises 14 residues. Unmatched junction bases numbered 7, after V lost 5 bases and J lost 6 bases. The CDR3 region is CSAVGTGFPGELFF. The CDR3 DNA is TGCAGTGCTGTCGGGACAGGGTTTCCCGGGGAGCTGTTTTTT.

This clonotype was seen repeatedly, ten times or more. This CDR3 reads CASSYSTDRADFTYEQYF. The DNA for the CDR3 is TGTGCCAGCAGTTACTCGACGGACAGGGCTGATTTTACCTACGAGCAGTACTTC. The V gene is TRBV6-2 or TRBV6-3, the J gene TRBJ2-7; 8 nucleotides align to TRBD1. Germline CDR1 and CDR2: MNHEY and SVGEGT. The V segment lost 0 bases and the J segment 2 bases; nucleotides outside the gene matches: 12. The CDR3 has 18 residues.

The rearrangement joins TRBV5-1 to TRBJ2-1; the match to TRBD2 covers 11 bases. V was clipped by 4 bases and J by 6 bases; unmatched bases: 9. The CDR3 contains 16 residues. The V gene's germline CDR1 is SGHRS and CDR2 YFSETQ. The chain's CDR3 is CASSITGTSGLNEQFF. In nucleotides, the CDR3 is TGCGCCAGCAGCATTACCGGGACTAGCGGACTCAATGAGCAGTTCTTC. Combining the CDR3 with reference TRBV5-1 and TRBJ2-1 gives the whole variable domain KAGVTQTPRYLIKTRGQQVTLSCSPISGHRSVSWYQQTPGQGLQFLFEYFSETQRNKGNFPGRFSGRQFSNSRSEMNVSTLELGDSALYLCASSITGTSGLNEQFFGPGTRLTVL.

The rearrangement joins TRBV3-1 to TRBJ2-3, with TRBD2 matching 10 bases. Per the germline V gene, CDR1 is LGHDT and CDR2 is YNNKEL (reference sequence). J lost 11 bases, V lost 1 base, and 6 bases had no gene match. This CDR3 contains 14 residues. CDR3 sequence reads: CASSQGASGRRQYF. CDR3 nucleotide sequence: TGTGCCAGCAGCCAAGGTGCTAGCGGGAGAAGGCAGTATTTT.

V is TRBV7-9 and J is TRBJ2-7; D is unresolved. V was shortened by 1 base and J by 2 bases, with 15 bases between the two germline ends. This CDR3 is built from 16 residues. From germline, CDR1 is SEHNR and CDR2 FQNEAQ (reference sequence). As DNA, the CDR3 is TGTGCCAGCAGCTTAGTAGGTCTCGTGGCTACCTACGAGCAGTACTTC. Its protein is CASSLVGLVATYEQYF. The full variable domain, completed using reference TRBV7-9 and TRBJ2-7, is DTGVSQNPRHKITKRGQNVTFRCDPISEHNRLYWYRQTLGQGPEFLTYFQNEAQLEKSRLLSDRFSAERPKGSFSTLEIQRTEQGDSAMYLCASSLVGLVATYEQYFGPGTRLTVT.

The chain couples TRBV5-1 to TRBJ2-6, with TRBD1 matching over 7 bases. The CDR3 runs 16 residues. The junction had 6 bases not matched to a gene; V was cut back by 4 bases and J by 2 bases. Germline V CDR1 and CDR2: SGHRS, YFSETQ. The CDR3, as DNA: TGCGCCAGCAGCCGACTGGGACAGACTGGGGCCAACGTCCTGACTTTC. Protein: CASSRLGQTGANVLTF.

The chain combines TRBV6-1 with TRBJ2-2; D is unclear. The V gene's germline CDR1 is MNHNS and CDR2 SASEGT. The CDR3 spans 15 residues. Trimming shortened V by 8 bases and J by 1 base, and 14 bases separated the two germline ends. The CDR3 spells CASCPAMVNTGELFF. For the CDR3, the DNA is TGTGCCAGCTGTCCGGCGATGGTGAACACCGGGGAGCTGTTTTTT.

This clonotype was recorded many times. The chain has TRBV29-1 and TRBJ1-4, with 7 bases lining up with TRBD1. V lost 6 bases, J lost 7 bases, and 5 bases stayed unmatched. The CDR3 contains 12 residues. Per the germline V gene, CDR1 is SQVTM and CDR2 is ANQGSEA. The CDR3 is CSVKRDSEKLFF. The DNA for the CDR3 is TGCAGCGTAAAAAGGGACAGTGAAAAACTGTTTTTT.

This clonotype was counted at least ten times. The J gene is TRBJ2-2, the V gene TRBV7-9, with D perhaps matching TRBD1 or TRBD2 (5 bases each). The CDR3 length is 12 residues. The germline V gene encodes CDR1 SEHNR and CDR2 FQNEAQ (reference sequence). Trimming removed 7 bases at V and 6 bases at J, with 9 bases between. The CDR3 reads CASTWGSGELFF. DNA of the CDR3: TGTGCCAGCACCTGGGGGTCCGGGGAGCTGTTTTTT. Supplemented by reference TRBV7-9 and TRBJ2-2, the full variable domain reads DTGVSQNPRHKITKRGQNVTFRCDPISEHNRLYWYRQTLGQGPEFLTYFQNEAQLEKSRLLSDRFSAERPKGSFSTLEIQRTEQGDSAMYLCASTWGSGELFFGEGSRLTVL.

The chain couples TRBV11-2 to TRBJ1-6; no definite D call. The length of the CDR3 is 14 residues. The germline V gene encodes CDR1 SGHAT and CDR2 FQNNGV. With 4 bases removed from V and 7 bases from J, the gap between germline ends came to 11 bases. The CDR3 loop is CASSSELGNSPLHF. The DNA of the CDR3 is TGTGCCAGCAGCTCCGAGTTGGGGAATTCACCCCTCCACTTT.

This chain connects TRBV4-3 to TRBJ1-3; D gene unclear. CDR1 LGHNA and CDR2 YSLEER come from the germline V gene. This CDR3 spans 16 amino acids. Trimming took off 0 bases at V and 0 bases at J, with 9 bases between the two ends. CDR3 nucleotide sequence: TGCGCCAGCAGCCAAGACCCCCAGTTCTCTGGAAACACCATATATTTT. This translates into CASSQDPQFSGNTIYF.

The chain couples TRBV5-1 to TRBJ1-4, with 7 nucleotides matching TRBD1. Germline V lookup: CDR1 SGHRS, CDR2 YFSETQ. The CDR3 runs to 14 residues. After removal of 4 bases from V and 4 bases from J, the junction contained 4 bases not matched to a gene. CDR3 in amino acids: CASSRDSYNEKLFF. DNA for the CDR3: TGCGCCAGCAGCAGGGACAGCTATAATGAAAAACTGTTTTTT.

There are a few counts of this clonotype. The chain recombines TRBV29-1 with TRBJ2-1; D is perhaps TRBD1 or TRBD2 (5 bases each). The CDR3 has 16 residues. Trimming stripped 4 bases from V and 0 bases from J, with 16 bases between. CDR1 SQVTM and CDR2 ANQGSEA come from the germline V gene. DNA for the CDR3: TGCAGCGTTGTACCGGGGACCACGCTCTCCTACAATGAGCAGTTCTTC. Protein sequence: CSVVPGTTLSYNEQFF.

This rearrangement joins TRBV19 to TRBJ2-1, with D perhaps TRBD1 (6 bases). The V gene lost 6 bases and the J gene lost 7 bases, with 19 bases spanning the gap. Germline assignment: CDR1 LNHDA and CDR2 SQIVND (reference sequence). The CDR3 totals 15 residues. The CDR3 loop reads CASRKVPTGLNEQFF. CDR3 nucleotides: TGTGCCAGTAGAAAGGTCCCCACAGGGTTGAATGAGCAGTTCTTC.

This clonotype was found a few times. The V gene is TRBV5-1, the J gene TRBJ2-1; 7 nucleotides match TRBD1. Germline V gene sequence: CDR1 SGHRS, CDR2 YFSETQ. The V and J ends lost 0 bases and 9 bases, in that order; junction bases with no gene match: 6. The CDR3 has 14 residues. The CDR3 DNA reads as TGCGCCAGCAGCTTGGAACCGACAGGGATTGAGCAGTTCTTC. It encodes CASSLEPTGIEQFF.

This rearrangement joins TRBV4-1 to TRBJ1-1; 8 bases agree with TRBD1. Trimming took 3 bases from V and 5 from J; bases not matched to a gene: 8. The CDR3 covers 15 residues. Looked up from germline, CDR1 is MGHRA and CDR2 is YSYEKL. As DNA, the CDR3 is TGCGCCAGCAGCCATCCCGGACAGGGCTTAACTGAAGCTTTCTTT. It is translated as CASSHPGQGLTEAFF.

This clonotype came up a few times. The rearrangement links TRBV24-1 to TRBJ2-3; the match to TRBD2 covers 14 bases. CDR3 length equals 17 residues. Trimming cost V 4 bases and J 6 bases; bases outside gene matches: 8. Germline assignment: CDR1 KGHDR and CDR2 SFDVKD. DNA of the CDR3: TGTGCCACCAGTGACCCCGGGGGACTAGCGGGAGCGGATACGCAGTATTTT. Protein: CATSDPGGLAGADTQYF.

This clonotype was seen more than once but under ten times. The chain is built from TRBV6-2 or TRBV6-3 and TRBJ1-5, with a weak D call TRBD1 (5 bases). The CDR3 length is 14 residues. Trimming took off 3 bases at V and 4 bases at J, with 10 bases between the two ends. Germline V CDR1 and CDR2: MNHEY, SVGEGT. The CDR3 here is CASSYATGNQPQHF. Written as DNA, the CDR3 is TGTGCCAGCAGTTATGCAACAGGAAATCAGCCCCAGCATTTT.